Each of the 2 T cell receptor beta chains below was sequenced from the same sample in a study of cytomegalovirus exposure and HLA in healthy donors. The PCR ran on 60 Vbeta and 13 Jbeta primers. Libraries were prepared by immunoSEQ multiplex PCR; TCRdb keeps only in-frame clonotypes and omits some of them. The data contain under 200,000 clones, 62% of them seen just once; the ten biggest clones take up 2.5% to 3%. Sequenced input: PBMCs. All receptors derive from a man aged 40-49 years in good health and CMV-seronegative.

This chain joins TRBV7-9 and TRBJ1-2, with 8 bases matching TRBD1. Germline CDR1 and CDR2: SEHNR and FQNEAQ (reference sequence). J gave up 8 bases and V 3 bases, and 5 bases lay outside the gene matches. The CDR3 is 13 residues long. CDR3: CASSLRTGYGYTF. CDR3 nucleotides: TGTGCCAGCAGCTTGCGGACAGGGTACGGCTACACCTTC.

The V gene is TRBV5-1, the J gene TRBJ2-4; TRBD2 aligns across 9 bases. Trimming removed 7 bases from V and 6 bases from J; junction bases left unmatched: 20. Germline CDR1 reads SGHRS; CDR2 reads YFSETQ. CDR3 length equals 18 residues. DNA of the CDR3: TGCGCCAGCGCGCGGGGGGGAGCAAGGTTTAGCCTGGGAAACATTCAGTACTTC. Translated, it gives CASARGGARFSLGNIQYF.